This T cell receptor (beta chain) was captured by sequencing in a study of T cell responses to AZD1222 COVID-19 vaccine. Overall study findings and caveats: Spike-specific TCRs gained breadth and depth after people received two AZD1222 doses.

V was pared by 3 bases and J by 7 bases, with 5 bases of the junction left unmatched. Germline CDR1 reads DFQATT; CDR2 reads SNEGSKA (reference sequence). The CDR3 is made up of 13 amino acids. Sequenced by immunoSEQ multiplex PCR; TCRdb stores in-frame clones only, minus some. In the table there are about 120,000 clones, about 91% of which are singletons. A word on this clone: No antigen is known for it.

The sequence was collected from an adult in good health. Sequencing used peripheral blood, obtained on day 0 of AZD1222 vaccination. The rearrangement links TRBV20-1 to TRBJ2-4; TRBD1 agrees at 8 bases. The CDR3, as DNA: TGCAGTGCTAGTATCACAGGGGGGAACATTCAGTACTTC. Protein: CSASITGGNIQYF.